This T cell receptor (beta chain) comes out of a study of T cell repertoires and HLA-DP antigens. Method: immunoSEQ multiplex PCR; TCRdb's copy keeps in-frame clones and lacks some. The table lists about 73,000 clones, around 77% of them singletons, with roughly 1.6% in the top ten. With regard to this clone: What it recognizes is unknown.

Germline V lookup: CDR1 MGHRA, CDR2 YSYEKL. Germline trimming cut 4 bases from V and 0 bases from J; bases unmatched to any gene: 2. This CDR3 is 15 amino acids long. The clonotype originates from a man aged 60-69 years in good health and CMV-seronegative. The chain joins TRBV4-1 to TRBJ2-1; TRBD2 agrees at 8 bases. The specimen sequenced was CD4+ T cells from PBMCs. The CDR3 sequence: CASSLAGNSYNEQFF. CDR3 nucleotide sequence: TGCGCCAGCAGCCTAGCGGGAAACTCCTACAATGAGCAGTTCTTC.